Only a few counts were recorded for the clone carrying this T cell receptor (beta chain). TCRdb redid the calling of the 5' RACE reads with MiXCR, one entry per CDR3 protein. The table has roughly 340,000 distinct CDR3 sequences, approximately 9% seen once; the top ten hold roughly 18%. The data stem from a study of T cells after yellow fever vaccination. Trimming took 1 base from V and 0 from J, leaving 4 bases between them. This CDR3 is built from 14 residues. Germline CDR1 reads LNHDA; CDR2 reads SQIVND (reference sequence). This receptor was taken from a man aged 18 to 30 who received the YFV17D yellow fever vaccine. Material: PBMCs, obtained on the day of the first yellow fever vaccination. The chain uses TRBV19 and TRBJ1-5; no reliable D call. The CDR3 nucleotides are TGTGCCAGTAGTATAGGCAGTAGCAATCAGCCCCAGCATTTT. It yields the protein CASSIGSSNQPQHF.